This T cell receptor beta chain was retrieved from a study of blood T cell repertoires in COVID-19. Study information: COVID-19 samples, acute and convalescent, were from the United States, Italy and Spain.

This CDR3 is built from 14 residues. Germline V lookup: CDR1 MNHEY, CDR2 SMNVEV (reference sequence). With 6 bases removed from V and 0 bases from J, the gap between germline ends came to 6 bases. Using immunoSEQ multiplex PCR, the repertoire was profiled, and TCRdb retains in-frame clones only, with some absent. The repertoire includes about 350,000 clones, approximately 89% of them detected once, and 3% to 4.5% sits in the top ten. The rearrangement links TRBV27 to TRBJ2-6; no clear D gene. The sample was peripheral blood. This receptor was obtained from a woman in her fifties or sixties with COVID-19, enrolled during active disease. The CDR3 reads CASRSFSGANVLTF. The CDR3 DNA reads as TGTGCCAGCAGGTCCTTCTCTGGGGCCAACGTCCTGACTTTC. The full variable domain, with the rest looked up from reference TRBV27 and TRBJ2-6, is EAQVTQNPRYLITVTGKKLTVTCSQNMNHEYMSWYRQDPGLGLRQIYYSMNVEVTDKGDVPEGYKVSRKEKRNFPLILESPSPNQTSLYFCASRSFSGANVLTFGAGSRLTVL.